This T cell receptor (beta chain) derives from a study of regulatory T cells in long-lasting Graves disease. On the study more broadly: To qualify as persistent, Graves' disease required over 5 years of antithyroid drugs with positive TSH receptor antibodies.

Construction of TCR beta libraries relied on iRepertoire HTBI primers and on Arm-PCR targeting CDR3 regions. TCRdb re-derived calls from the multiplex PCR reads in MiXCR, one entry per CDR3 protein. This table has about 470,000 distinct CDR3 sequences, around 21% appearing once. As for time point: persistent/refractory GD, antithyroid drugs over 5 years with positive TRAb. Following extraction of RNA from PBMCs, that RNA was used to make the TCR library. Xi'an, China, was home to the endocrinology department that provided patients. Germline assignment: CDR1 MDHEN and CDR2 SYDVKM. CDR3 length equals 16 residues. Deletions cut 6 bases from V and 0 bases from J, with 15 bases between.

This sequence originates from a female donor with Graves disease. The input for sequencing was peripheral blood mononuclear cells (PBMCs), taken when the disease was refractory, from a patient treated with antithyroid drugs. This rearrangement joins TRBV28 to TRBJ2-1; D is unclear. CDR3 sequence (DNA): TGTGCCAGCAGCGACCCAGTGTTTAGCTCCTACAATGAGCAGTTCTTC. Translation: CASSDPVFSSYNEQFF.